The 10 T cell receptor beta chains below all came from one sample that was sequenced in a study of blood T cell repertoires in COVID-19. Libraries were prepared by immunoSEQ multiplex PCR; TCRdb keeps only in-frame clonotypes and omits some of them. Of around 190,000 clones in the sample, about four fifths were seen once. The material sequenced was peripheral blood. The receptors shown here come from a man aged 70 or older with active or convalescent COVID-19.

V usage is TRBV2 and J usage is TRBJ1-4; D possibly corresponds to TRBD1 (6 bases). The V gene lost 4 bases and the J gene lost 4 bases, with 13 bases spanning the gap. This CDR3 has 15 amino acids. Germline V gene lookup returns CDR1 SNHLY and CDR2 FYNNEI. DNA of the CDR3: TGTGCCAGCAGTGTGTTAGGACAGAATAATGAAAAACTGTTTTTT. This translates into CASSVLGQNNEKLFF.

The CDR3 DNA is TGCGCCAGTTCACTAACGCAGGGAACTGGAAACACCATATATTTT. The encoded protein is CASSLTQGTGNTIYF. The rearrangement joins TRBV5-1 to TRBJ1-3, with a possible D match to TRBD1 (5 bases). The CDR3 spans 15 residues. Per germline, CDR1 SGHRS and CDR2 YFSETQ. V shed 8 bases and J shed 2 bases, with 17 bases lying between them.

J is TRBJ1-2 and V is TRBV6-1; D perhaps matches TRBD1 (6 bases). The V end was cut by 3 bases, the J end by 0 bases, with 8 bases between. The length of the CDR3 is 14 residues. From germline, CDR1 is MNHNS and CDR2 SASEGT. CDR3 sequence: CASSEGATNYGYTF. The CDR3 bases are TGTGCCAGCAGTGAGGGGGCCACTAACTATGGCTACACCTTC.

The chain couples TRBV9 to TRBJ2-6; no reliable D call. Trimming shortened V by 0 bases and J by 0 bases, and 4 bases separated the two germline ends. Germline V gene sequence: CDR1 SGDLS, CDR2 YYNGEE. This CDR3 contains 15 residues. The CDR3 reads CASSVANSGANVLTF. The CDR3 nucleotides are TGTGCCAGCAGCGTAGCAAACTCTGGGGCCAACGTCCTGACTTTC.

V gene TRBV2 combines with J gene TRBJ1-4; D remains ambiguous. The ends were cut back, 1 base at V and 5 bases at J, with 8 bases in the middle. The CDR3 length is 14 residues. Germline CDR1 is SNHLY and CDR2 is FYNNEI. The CDR3: CASSEGRKNEKLFF. CDR3 nucleotides: TGTGCCAGCAGTGAAGGCAGGAAGAATGAAAAACTGTTTTTT. Looking up the rest from reference TRBV2 and TRBJ1-4 gives the full variable domain: EPEVTQTPSHQVTQMGQEVILRCVPISNHLYFYWYRQILGQKVEFLVSFYNNEISEKSEIFDDQFSVERPDGSNFTLKIRSTKLEDSAMYFCASSEGRKNEKLFFGSGTQLSVL.

Written as DNA, the CDR3 is TGTGCCAGCAGCCAAGGAGTGTCGGGGTATACCTCCTACGAGCAGTACTTC. It codes for CASSQGVSGYTSYEQYF. The chain has TRBV14 and TRBJ2-7, with TRBD2 as a possible D gene (5 bases). V was trimmed by 1 base and J by 0 bases, leaving 16 bases between them. The CDR3 contains 17 residues. Germline CDR1 is SGHDN and CDR2 is FVKESK.

The rearrangement uses TRBV18 and TRBJ1-1, with a weak D call TRBD1 (5 bases). This CDR3 is 13 amino acids long. Trimming pared 3 bases from V and 5 bases from J, leaving 10 bases between. The germline gives CDR1 KGHSH, CDR2 LQKENI. The CDR3 DNA is TGTGCCAGCTCACCCCCAGGGAAAACTGAAGCTTTCTTT. It codes for CASSPPGKTEAFF.

This clone was seen more than once but under ten times. The V gene is TRBV5-1, the J gene TRBJ1-1; D gene unclear. V dropped 4 bases and J dropped 4 bases, with 11 bases sitting between them. CDR1 and CDR2 (germline): SGHRS, YFSETQ. This CDR3 has 13 residues. CDR3 coding DNA: TGCGCCAGCAGCCCCTCGGCGGGCACTGAAGCTTTCTTT. Its protein is CASSPSAGTEAFF.

V and J are TRBV5-1 and TRBJ2-4, with D possibly TRBD1 on 5 matching bases. CDR3 length equals 14 residues. V gave up 6 bases and J gave up 0 bases, with 10 bases separating them. Germline V CDR1 and CDR2: SGHRS, YFSETQ. CDR3 coding DNA: TGCGCCAGCATGGGAACAGGAGCCAAAAACATTCAGTACTTC. Protein sequence: CASMGTGAKNIQYF. The whole variable domain, remainder taken from reference TRBV5-1 and TRBJ2-4, is KAGVTQTPRYLIKTRGQQVTLSCSPISGHRSVSWYQQTPGQGLQFLFEYFSETQRNKGNFPGRFSGRQFSNSRSEMNVSTLELGDSALYLCASMGTGAKNIQYFGAGTRLSVL.

This clone occurred a few times. This sequence joins TRBV7-2 and TRBJ1-1; D gene ambiguous. CDR1 is SGHTA, CDR2 FQGNSA, per germline. V lost 2 bases to trimming and J lost 0 bases, with 10 bases between them. The length of the CDR3 is 15 residues. Here the CDR3 reads CASSLSAGLNTEAFF. As DNA, the CDR3 is TGTGCCAGCAGCTTATCGGCAGGATTGAACACTGAAGCTTTCTTT.